This is a list of T cell receptor beta chains from one sample in a study of cytomegalovirus exposure and HLA in healthy donors. Profiling relied on immunoSEQ multiplex PCR, and the TCRdb table lists in-frame clones only, not all of them. The top ten clones hold roughly 4.4% of a sample with some 170,000 clones, 75% to 85% of them seen once. Material for sequencing was PBMCs. These receptors were collected from a young man in good health and CMV-seronegative. Each CDR3 is given with its conserved first and last residue. A D gene is named only where the DNA matches it firmly. Size tells how often a clone was seen (once, few, many) or the class of an expanded clone, and some rows leave it out.

D	V	J	size	DNA	CDR3
.	TRBV2	TRBJ2-5	few	TGTGCCAGCACCCTCTTGACGGGTAGGGAGACCCAGTACTTC	CASTLLTGRETQYF
.	TRBV5-1	TRBJ2-5	once	TGCGCCAGCAGCTTTCCGGGGTCGGAAGAGACCCAGTACTTC	CASSFPGSEETQYF
.	TRBV27	TRBJ2-1	.	TGTGCCAGCGGTTGGCCGGCGGGTGAGCAGTTCTTC	CASGWPAGEQFF
TRBD1	TRBV7-2	TRBJ1-4	.	TGTGCCAGCAGCCCTTGGGGACAGGGGAGGTTCGAAAAACTGTTTTTT	CASSPWGQGRFEKLFF
.	TRBV30	TRBJ1-1	.	TGTGCCTGGAGTGCCCAGAGGGTTGAAGCTTTCTTT	CAWSAQRVEAFF
.	TRBV28	TRBJ1-5	.	TGTGCCACCACAGGAGGGTCCGGTCAGCCCCAGCATTTT	CATTGGSGQPQHF
.	TRBV6-1	TRBJ1-1	.	TGTGCCAGCAGTGAATTTCGGGGGGGTGGGGCGACTGAAGCTTTCTTT	CASSEFRGGGATEAFF
.	TRBV9	TRBJ2-4	.	TGTGCCAGCAGCGTAGACGCGCTCCCCAAAAACATTCAGTACTTC	CASSVDALPKNIQYF
TRBD2	TRBV6-1	TRBJ2-3	.	TGTGCCAGCAGTGTTCTAGCGGTTAGCACAGATACGCAGTATTTT	CASSVLAVSTDTQYF
.	TRBV30	TRBJ2-5	.	TGTGCCTGGAGTCTCCTAGGCGGGAAGGAGACCCAGTACTTC	CAWSLLGGKETQYF
TRBD1	TRBV6-5	TRBJ2-5	.	TGTGCCAGCAGTTACGGGACAGGAGGAGAGACCCAGTACTTC	CASSYGTGGETQYF
.	TRBV7-9	TRBJ1-2	.	TGTGCCAGCAGCTGGGTAACGGGCCTCCGGGGCTATGGCTACACCTTC	CASSWVTGLRGYGYTF
TRBD2	TRBV4-2	TRBJ2-7	.	TGTGCCAGCAGCCAAGTGGGAGCCGGGACTACCGCCTACGAGCAGTACTTC	CASSQVGAGTTAYEQYF
TRBD1	TRBV19	TRBJ1-2	.	TGTGCCAGTAGTATAGATCCGGCCAGGGGGTTTGGCTACACCTTC	CASSIDPARGFGYTF
TRBD2	TRBV28	TRBJ2-7	.	TGTGCCAGCAGTCTAGATTCGGGGGGGTCGGCCTACGAGCAGTACTTC	CASSLDSGGSAYEQYF
TRBD2	TRBV7-3	TRBJ2-1	.	TGTGCCAGCAGCTCGACCGGGACTAGTACCTACAATGAGCAGTTCTTC	CASSSTGTSTYNEQFF
.	TRBV11-2	TRBJ1-1	.	TGTGCCAGCAGCTTATCGACAGGGAACACTGAAGCTTTCTTT	CASSLSTGNTEAFF
TRBD2	TRBV7-6	TRBJ2-7	once	TGTGCCAGCAGCTTATGGGTGCCGGGACTAGCGGGAGGCCGGCTCTACGAGCAGTACTTC	CASSLWVPGLAGGRLYEQYF
.	TRBV25-1	TRBJ1-2	.	TGTGCCAGCAGTGAAGTGGGGGGAACCGGGGGCTACACCTTC	CASSEVGGTGGYTF
TRBD1	TRBV29-1	TRBJ1-2	.	TGCAGCGTCGATGTGACAGGGGTTAACTATGGCTACACCTTC	CSVDVTGVNYGYTF
TRBD1	TRBV9	TRBJ1-2	.	TGTGCCAGCAGCGCTACCGGGACAGGGGGCGAGGGCTACACCTTC	CASSATGTGGEGYTF
TRBD2	TRBV6-5	TRBJ2-5	.	TGTGCCAGCAGTTACGGTCTAGCGGGGGAAGAGACCCAGTACTTC	CASSYGLAGEETQYF